This T cell receptor (beta chain) was retrieved from a study of T cells in Graves' hyperthyroidism and ophthalmopathy. Over 18 months, lack of ophthalmopathy progression marked Graves' hyperthyroidism as stable. Hyperthyroidism patients were newly diagnosed, had disease duration under 2 months, and were aged 18 to 65 years. Uncontrolled infection, other autoimmune disease, pregnancy or lactation disqualified patients from enrolment. The CDR3 consists of 16 residues. The V gene end was trimmed by 6 bases and the J gene end by 5 bases; junction bases not matched to a gene: 6. Germline values: CDR1 MDHEN, CDR2 SYDVKM. General study findings and limits: Using 13 V-J features, a model discriminated ophthalmopathy from stable hyperthyroidism.

The sample holds many counts of this clonotype. What it binds is not known. RNA transcripts served as the template for amplifying TCR beta CDR3 regions. The TCR CDR3 was amplified in a first-round RT-PCR using the HTBI primer set. TCRdb itself ran the multiplex PCR reads through MiXCR, one entry per CDR3 protein. In the table there are 600,000 to 650,000 distinct CDR3 sequences, 15% to 20% of which are singletons. What was sequenced was blood. The origin of this receptor is a woman between 25 and 40 years old with Graves' hyperthyroidism. The gene calls are TRBV28 and TRBJ2-2, with TRBD2 matching over 13 bases. CDR3 in amino acids: CASRLGLAGRTGELFF. CDR3 coding DNA: TGTGCCAGCAGATTGGGACTAGCGGGACGTACCGGGGAGCTGTTTTTT.